This TCR beta chain was captured by sequencing in a study of T cell responses to AZD1222 COVID-19 vaccine (dated by TCRdb to the early 2020s). Describing the broader study: AZD1222 recipients whose second dose came at about 4 weeks and those whose second dose came at about 12 weeks were combined into one group, since spike-specific TCR depth and breadth did not differ between the two schedules. TCR sequencing covered some 240 trial participants: approximately 200 given two doses of AZD1222 and 26 given two doses of MenACWY control vaccine. Enrollment into the trials was organized by age into subgroups of 18-55, 56-69 and 70-plus years, and those subgroups contained around 150, 28 and 57 TCR-sequenced participants, respectively.

The CDR3 runs 15 residues from the cysteine to the phenylalanine. Just CDR3 DNA is preserved here, 45 bases in frame from base 1. Per the germline V gene (reference sequence), MNHEY is the CDR1 and SMNVEV is the CDR2. Trimming takes 0 bases from V and 0 bases from J, and the germline ends sit 8 bases apart. The CDR3 regions of human TCRbeta chains were analyzed by immunosequencing. Per the source publication's procedure: TCRs in the repertoires were compared against a reference library of SARS-CoV-2-specific TCRs that had been generated with the MIRA antigen-specificity platform. Breadth was defined as the fraction of unique TCRs that were SARS-CoV-2-associated. Depth was defined as the fraction of total T cells that were SARS-CoV-2-associated. Each spike-specific TCR was assigned to its reactive spike region and to a CD4 or CD8 class using the MIRA data. Log10-transformed breadth and depth values were compared by one-way ANOVA with Sidak's multiple comparisons tests. TCRdb stores this immuneACCESS table with in-frame sequences only. Part of the clones is absent; in the studies checked, under half of the shortfall reflects unresolved V genes, and no reason is known for the rest. V, J and clone size reflect that table, while D and trimming were determined from the DNA. This sample comprises around 100,000 clones, over 75% of them detected only once. The top ten constitute 20% to 25% of the sample.

General study outcomes and caveats: The whole spike protein was spanned by vaccine-associated CD4 TCRs, and dominant responses were seen in regions 160-218 and 743-854. Only five or six AZD1222 recipients were SARS-CoV-2 seropositive at baseline, limiting conclusions about previously exposed vaccinees. Participants were mostly white British, with more females than males. The authors suggested clonal diversity may have been underestimated. A significant rise in spike-specific TCR breadth and depth was observed after two AZD1222 doses relative to day 0 and relative to MenACWY recipients. Epitopes outside the regions mutated in the B.1.351 and B.1.1.7 variants were reportedly recognized by nearly half of the unique spike-specific TCRs. The 56-69-year group was small, and its depth increase did not reach significance, likely because of low power. No day 14 peak-response samples were available, so repertoires were characterized only after the peak T cell response.

According to the study, the label for this sample's time point signals: baseline before first vaccination. The vaccinee samples were drawn from two UK trials, COV001 and COV002, one of which was a single-blind randomized controlled phase 2/3 trial testing AZD1222 (ChAdOx1 nCoV-19) in healthy adults. For TCRbeta chain sequencing, PBMC samples from trial participants were taken at day 0 and at day 28 after the second dose. Concerning this clone itself: Its antigen remains unidentified. No clone much larger than this one lies a single base away; base qualities are absent.

The rearranged segments are TRBV27 and TRBJ2-5, with the D gene too uncertain to name. The sample consisted of peripheral blood, taken on day 0 of AZD1222 vaccination. The sequence came from an adult in good health. The DNA sequence reads TGTGCCAGCAGTTTATCCTCAGGAAACCAAGAGACCCAGTACTTC. Translated, this is CASSLSSGNQETQYF.